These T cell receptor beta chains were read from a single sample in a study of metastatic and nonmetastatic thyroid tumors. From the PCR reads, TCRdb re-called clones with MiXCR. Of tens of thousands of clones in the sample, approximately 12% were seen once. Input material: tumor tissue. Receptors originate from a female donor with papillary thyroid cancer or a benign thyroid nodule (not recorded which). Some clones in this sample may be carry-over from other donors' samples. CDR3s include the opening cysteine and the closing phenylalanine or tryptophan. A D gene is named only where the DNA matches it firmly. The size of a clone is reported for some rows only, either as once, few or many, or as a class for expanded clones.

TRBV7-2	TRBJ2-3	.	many	CASSLGQTDTQYF	TGTGCCAGCAGCTTAGGTCAGACAGATACGCAGTATTTT
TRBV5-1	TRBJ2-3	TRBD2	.	CASSWVLAGRPSDTQYF	TGCGCCAGCAGCTGGGTGCTAGCGGGACGGCCGTCAGATACGCAGTATTTT
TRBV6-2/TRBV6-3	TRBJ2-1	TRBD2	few	CASSYSLSGGDNEQFF	TGTGCCAGCAGTTATTCACTAAGCGGGGGGGATAATGAGCAGTTCTTC
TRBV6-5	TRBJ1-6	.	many	CASRTDITGPSSYNSPLHF	TGTGCCAGCAGAACCGACATCACGGGACCAAGCTCCTATAATTCACCCCTCCACTTT
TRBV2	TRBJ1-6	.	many	CASRNRSSYNSPLHF	TGTGCCAGCAGGAACCGGAGCTCCTATAATTCACCCCTCCACTTT
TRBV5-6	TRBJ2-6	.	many	CASSSRQDAYSGANVLTF	TGTGCCAGCAGCTCCCGACAAGACGCTTATTCTGGGGCCAACGTCCTGACTTTC
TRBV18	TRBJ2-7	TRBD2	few	CASSPRLAEVRSQSEQYF	TGTGCCAGCTCACCAAGGCTAGCGGAGGTACGAAGTCAAAGCGAGCAGTACTTC
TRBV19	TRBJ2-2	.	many	CASSIGFGPQATGELFF	TGTGCCAGTAGTATAGGCTTCGGCCCTCAGGCCACCGGGGAGCTGTTTTTT
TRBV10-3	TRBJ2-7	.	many	CAISTLGEQYF	TGTGCCATCAGTACTCTGGGGGAGCAGTACTTC
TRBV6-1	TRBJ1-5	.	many	CASTRGGNQPQHF	TGTGCCAGCACAAGGGGGGGCAATCAGCCCCAGCATTTT
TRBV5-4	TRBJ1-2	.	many	CASSNPGGYTF	TGTGCCAGCAGCAACCCGGGGGGCTACACCTTC
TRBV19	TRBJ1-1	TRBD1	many	CASSRTGGPDAFF	TGTGCCAGTAGTCGGACAGGGGGCCCTGACGCTTTCTTT
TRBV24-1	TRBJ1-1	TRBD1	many	CAVDRGNTEAFF	TGTGCCGTCGACAGGGGGAACACTGAAGCTTTCTTT
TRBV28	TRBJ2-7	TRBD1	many	CASWRPGQGVSPYEQYF	TGTGCCAGCTGGCGCCCGGGACAGGGCGTTTCGCCCTACGAGCAGTACTTC
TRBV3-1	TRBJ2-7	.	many	CASSGLYEQYF	TGTGCCAGCAGCGGCCTTTACGAGCAGTACTTC
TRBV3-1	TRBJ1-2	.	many	CASSPSRANYGYTF	TGTGCCAGCAGCCCCTCGAGGGCTAACTATGGCTACACCTTC
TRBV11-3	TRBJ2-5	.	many	CASSLWTGEQETQYF	TGTGCCAGCAGCTTGTGGACGGGAGAACAAGAGACCCAGTACTTC
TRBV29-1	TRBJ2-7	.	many	CSVERGPYEQYF	TGCAGCGTTGAACGGGGACCCTACGAGCAGTACTTC
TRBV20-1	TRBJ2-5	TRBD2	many	CSAILTSGIGETQYF	TGCAGTGCTATCCTGACTAGCGGGATTGGGGAGACCCAGTACTTC
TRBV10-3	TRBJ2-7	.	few	CAIIYTAEQYF	TGTGCCATCATTTATACAGCCGAGCAGTACTTC
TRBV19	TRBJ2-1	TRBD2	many	CASSTDLLAASYNEQFF	TGTGCCAGTAGTACAGACCTACTAGCGGCCTCCTACAATGAGCAGTTCTTC
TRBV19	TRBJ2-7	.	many	CASSIGAGSREQYF	TGTGCCAGTAGTATCGGCGCGGGATCCCGGGAGCAGTACTTC
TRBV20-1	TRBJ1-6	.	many	CSARVAGRLSPLHF	TGCAGTGCTAGGGTCGCAGGGAGACTATCACCCCTCCACTTT
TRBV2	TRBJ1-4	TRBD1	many	CASRQGGNEKLFF	TGTGCCAGCAGGCAGGGGGGCAATGAAAAACTGTTTTTT
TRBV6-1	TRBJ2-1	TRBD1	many	CASSGQGNSYNEQFF	TGTGCCAGCAGTGGACAGGGGAACTCTTACAATGAGCAGTTCTTC
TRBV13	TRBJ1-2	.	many	CASGSQEEDNYGYTF	TGTGCCAGCGGTTCCCAGGAGGAGGATAACTATGGCTACACCTTC
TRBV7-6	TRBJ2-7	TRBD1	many	CASSRWGGQGGEQYF	TGTGCCAGCAGCCGTTGGGGGGGACAGGGAGGCGAGCAGTACTTC
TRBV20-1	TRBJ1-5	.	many	CSARKGQPQHF	TGCAGTGCTAGGAAGGGACAGCCCCAGCATTTT
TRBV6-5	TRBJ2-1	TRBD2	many	CASSYSGTSVNYNEQFF	TGTGCCAGCAGTTATAGCGGGACCTCAGTAAACTACAATGAGCAGTTCTTC
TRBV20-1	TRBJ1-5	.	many	CSAAQTMRQPQHF	TGCAGTGCTGCCCAGACCATGAGACAGCCCCAGCATTTT
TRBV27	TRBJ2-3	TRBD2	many	CASSLGVSGDSTDTQYF	TGTGCCAGCAGTTTAGGAGTTAGCGGGGATAGCACAGATACGCAGTATTTT
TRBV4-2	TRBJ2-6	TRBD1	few	CASSPRTGGVSGANVLTF	TGTGCCAGCAGCCCTCGGACAGGGGGGGTCTCTGGGGCCAACGTCCTGACTTTC
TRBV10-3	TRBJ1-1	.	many	CAITQGVANTEAFF	TGTGCCATCACGCAGGGTGTAGCGAACACTGAAGCTTTCTTT
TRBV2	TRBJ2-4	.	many	CASSLQGPKNIQYF	TGTGCCAGCAGTCTACAGGGTCCCAAAAACATTCAGTACTTC
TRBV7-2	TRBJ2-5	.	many	CASSLALGAETQYF	TGTGCCAGCAGCCTAGCCCTTGGGGCGGAGACCCAGTACTTC
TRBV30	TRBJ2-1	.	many	CASTRDSYNEQFF	TGTGCCTCTACACGGGACTCCTACAATGAGCAGTTCTTC
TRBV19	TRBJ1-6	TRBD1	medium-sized	CASEQGDQKSPLHF	TGTGCCAGTGAACAGGGGGATCAAAAATCACCCCTCCACTTT
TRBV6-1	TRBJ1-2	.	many	CATGTNYGYTF	TGTGCCACAGGGACTAACTATGGCTACACCTTC
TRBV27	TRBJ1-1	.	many	CARNGPRSSTEAFF	TGTGCCAGAAATGGACCCAGATCGAGCACTGAAGCTTTCTTT